The sequence of this TCR beta chain was determined in a study of human T cells and chemical hapten exposure. This sample's time point: patch test 3, about 24 weeks after DPC sensitization. Treatment described: therapeutic diphenylcyclopropenone sensitization with weekly scalp DPC. In the library, unique molecular identifiers were attached to individual cDNA molecules. TCRdb analysed the RACE reads with MiXCR anew, one entry per CDR3 protein. The sample lists under 130,000 distinct CDR3 sequences; around 35% were seen once. Sequences were derived from whole blood, sampled in connection with sensitization to the hapten diphenylcyclopropenone (DPC). The sequence derives from a man aged 35 to 55 with alopecia areata. Some clones in this sample may be carry-over from other donors' samples.

CDR3 coding DNA: TGCGCCAGCAGCCAGGGGGAGAGGGCAGATACGCAGTATTTT. It encodes CASSQGERADTQYF. The chain employs TRBV4-3 and TRBJ2-3; D could derive from TRBD1 or TRBD2 (5 bases each). The CDR3 is 14 residues long. V dropped 3 bases and J dropped 4 bases, with 11 bases sitting between them. CDR1 LGHNA and CDR2 YSLEER come from the germline V gene.